This T cell receptor beta chain stems from a study of early stage breast cancer tumors. For the study at large: Most invasive tumors, about 70% of the 16, were ER+/PR+/HER2-. Whole-study results and caveats: Commonly generated sequences made up most enriched TCRB sequences shared between patients. Tumors had approximately 2.5-fold higher T cell density and higher clonality than adjacent normal breast tissue.

V was clipped by 5 bases and J by 4 bases; unmatched bases: 7. The CDR3 extends over 14 amino acids. Germline V gene data show CDR1 as SNHLY and CDR2 as FYNNEI. Assay used: immunoSEQ multiplex PCR; TCRdb lists only in-frame clones, some missing. This sample has about 17,000 clones, with about 83% found just once. A remark on this clone: Antigen unknown.

The sequencing sample was made of blood. The gene calls are TRBV2 and TRBJ1-2, with 7 bases that match TRBD1. The receptor comes from a person aged 65 to 79 with breast cancer. The CDR3 coding sequence is TGTGCCAGCAGTTTTGGTCAGGGGGGCTATGGCTACACCTTC. Translating gives CASSFGQGGYGYTF.